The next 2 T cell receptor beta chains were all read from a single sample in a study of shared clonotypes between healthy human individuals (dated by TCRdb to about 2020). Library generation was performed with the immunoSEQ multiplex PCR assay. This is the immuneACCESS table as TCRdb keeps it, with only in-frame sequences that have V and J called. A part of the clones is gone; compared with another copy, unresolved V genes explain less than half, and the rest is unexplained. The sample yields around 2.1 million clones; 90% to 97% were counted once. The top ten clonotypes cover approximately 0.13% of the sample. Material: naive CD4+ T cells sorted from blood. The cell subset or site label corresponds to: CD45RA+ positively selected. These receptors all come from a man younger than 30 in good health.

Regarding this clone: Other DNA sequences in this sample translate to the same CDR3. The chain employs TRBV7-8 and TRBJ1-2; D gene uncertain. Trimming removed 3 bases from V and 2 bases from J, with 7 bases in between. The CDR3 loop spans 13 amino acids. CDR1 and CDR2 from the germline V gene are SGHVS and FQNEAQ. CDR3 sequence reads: CASSLGGNYGYTF. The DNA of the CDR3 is TGTGCCAGCAGCTTGGGCGGGAACTATGGCTACACCTTC.

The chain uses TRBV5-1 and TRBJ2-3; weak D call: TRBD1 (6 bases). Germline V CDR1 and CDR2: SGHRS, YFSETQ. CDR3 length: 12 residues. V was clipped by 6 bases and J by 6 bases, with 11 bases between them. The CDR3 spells CASNSGVDTQYF. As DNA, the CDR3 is TGCGCCAGCAATTCAGGGGTGGATACGCAGTATTTT.